This passage covers 12 T cell receptor beta chains from one sample sequenced in a study of T-cell memory formation after mild COVID-19. TCRdb independently ran MiXCR on the 5' RACE reads; one entry per CDR3 protein. In the table there are about 440,000 distinct CDR3 sequences, about 19% of which are singletons. The sample comprised PBMCs or a T cell subset sorted from them (not recorded which). Receptors originate from an adult woman who had mild COVID-19 (a few samples of this study predate the infection). Cell type and time point are not known.

The chain has TRBV11-3 and TRBJ2-2; D ambiguous. Between the trimmed V and J ends, which lost 2 bases and 2 bases, there was a span of 12 bases. Germline CDR1 and CDR2: SGHNT and YENEEA. The length of the CDR3 is 16 residues. This CDR3 reads CASSLTIWENTGELFF. CDR3 DNA: TGTGCCAGCAGCTTAACAATTTGGGAAAACACCGGGGAGCTGTTTTTT.

This clonotype was observed at least ten times. The V call is TRBV20-1, the J call TRBJ1-2; a possible D gene is TRBD1 (5 bases). Per germline, CDR1 DFQATT and CDR2 SNEGSKA (reference sequence). CDR3 length: 13 residues. Trimming shortened V by 4 bases and J by 2 bases, and 11 bases separated the two germline ends. DNA for the CDR3: TGCAGTGCTACAGGGAATCGGAACTATGGCTACACCTTC. Protein sequence: CSATGNRNYGYTF.

This clonotype was detected only a few times. As DNA, the CDR3 is TGTGCCAGCAGCTTAGGGGGTAGCGGGAGAGGAGAGACCCAGTACTTC. This codes for CASSLGGSGRGETQYF. V and J are TRBV7-2 and TRBJ2-5; TRBD2 matches at 9 bases. This CDR3 comprises 16 residues. Looked up from germline, CDR1 is SGHTA and CDR2 is FQGNSA. J was trimmed by 4 bases and V by 1 base; bases with no gene match: 7.

This clonotype has a handful of counts. The V call is TRBV18, the J call TRBJ2-3, with D perhaps matching TRBD2 (6 bases). CDR1 and CDR2 (germline): KGHSH, LQKENI. The V end lost 3 bases, the J end lost 0 bases, and 10 bases lay between the germline ends. The CDR3 extends over 15 amino acids. The DNA of the CDR3 is TGTGCCAGCTCACCCGGAGGGCAAAGCACAGATACGCAGTATTTT. It encodes CASSPGGQSTDTQYF.

This clonotype was recorded many times. This sequence joins TRBV12-3 or TRBV12-4 and TRBJ2-7, with 7 bases identical to TRBD1. V lost 8 bases and J lost 0; bases outside the gene matches: 13. The CDR3 is 16 residues long. The CDR3 spells CASSFRTGTASYEQYF. CDR3 nucleotides: TGTGCCAGCTCTTTCCGGACCGGGACAGCCTCCTACGAGCAGTACTTC.

Worth noting for this clonotype: Given the absence of the conserved phenylalanine or tryptophan at the CDR3 end, a read error is likely. The genes are TRBV7-6 and TRBJ1-1, with D tentatively TRBD1 (5 bases). The CDR3 covers 17 residues. Germline-derived CDR1 and CDR2 are SGHVS and FNYEAQ. Trimming pared 5 bases from V and 4 bases from J, leaving 23 bases between. The CDR3: CASSVYRDYNEATEAFL. DNA for the CDR3: TGTGCCAGCAGCGTCTACCGGGACTACAACGAGGCCACTGAAGCTTTCTTG.

The CDR3 DNA is TGTGCCAGCAGCCAAGAAAGGGAAGGAACAGATACGCAGTATTTT. It is translated as CASSQEREGTDTQYF. J is TRBJ2-3 and V is TRBV3-1, with unresolved D. CDR3 length equals 15 residues. Germline lookup yields CDR1 LGHDT and CDR2 YNNKEL (reference sequence). Trimming left V 0 bases short and J 3 bases short, with 10 bases between.

This clonotype came up a few times. The gene calls are TRBV4-2 and TRBJ2-2; the D gene is possibly TRBD2 (5 bases). CDR1 is LGHNA, CDR2 YNFKEQ, per germline. The length of the CDR3 is 15 residues. V lost 3 bases, J lost 3 bases, and 11 bases lay in between. The CDR3 protein is CASSQISDDTGELFF. CDR3 DNA: TGTGCCAGCAGCCAGATTAGCGACGACACCGGGGAGCTGTTTTTT.

The J gene is TRBJ2-3, the V gene TRBV7-9, with a weak D call TRBD2 (6 bases). Germline values: CDR1 SEHNR, CDR2 FQNEAQ (reference sequence). This CDR3 is 12 amino acids long. V was trimmed by 5 bases and J by 8 bases, leaving 11 bases between them. This CDR3 reads CASSPSAGTQYF. The CDR3 DNA sequence: TGTGCCAGCAGCCCCTCAGCGGGTACGCAGTATTTT.

This sequence joins TRBV7-9 and TRBJ1-1; TRBD1 might be the D (5 bases). From germline, CDR1 is SEHNR and CDR2 FQNEAQ (reference sequence). Trimming shortened V by 9 bases and J by 3 bases, and 17 bases separated the two germline ends. The CDR3 loop spans 14 amino acids. The CDR3 DNA follows: TGTGCCAGTACAAGAGGGGCTAGGGACACTGAAGCTTTCTTT. Amino acid sequence: CASTRGARDTEAFF.

The chain carries TRBV20-1 and TRBJ2-7; 8 bases match TRBD2. Trimming took 1 base from V and 1 from J; bases not matched to a gene: 9. CDR3 length equals 16 residues. Germline V CDR1 and CDR2: DFQATT, SNEGSKA (reference sequence). The CDR3 DNA reads TGCAGTGCTAGAGGGCCAGGGACTAGGAGGTCCTACGAGCAGTACTTC. Its protein product is CSARGPGTRRSYEQYF.

This clonotype was detected only a few times. V is TRBV5-1 and J is TRBJ1-6; 12 positions match TRBD1. Germline V lookup: CDR1 SGHRS, CDR2 YFSETQ. Trimming removed 3 bases from V and 10 bases from J; junction bases left unmatched: 5. The CDR3 loop spans 15 amino acids. In nucleotides, the CDR3 is TGCGCCAGCAGCTCGGGACAGGGGGCTCAATCACCCCTCCACTTT. It codes for CASSSGQGAQSPLHF.